Presented here are 5 T cell receptor beta chains from one specimen sequenced in a study of shared clonotypes between healthy human individuals. Here immunoSEQ multiplex PCR was the method, and the copy in TCRdb shows in-frame clones only, minus some. The profile covers about 1 million clones, with about three quarters appearing a single time and approximately 1.5% taken by the ten largest. The sample consisted of memory CD4+ T cells sorted from blood. Regarding subset: CD45RA-negative fraction. These receptors were taken from a man between 18 and 29 years old in good health.

This clone has just one count. The chain is built from TRBV10-1 and TRBJ2-2; 10 bases are shared with TRBD2. This CDR3 region has 20 residues. Looked up from germline, CDR1 is WNHNN and CDR2 is SYGVQD (reference sequence). Unmatched junction bases numbered 18, after V lost 3 bases and J lost 5 bases. The CDR3 coding sequence is TGCGCCAGCAGTGACCGTTTGGGGATAGCGGGAGGAGGAGGAACCGGGGAGCTGTTTTTT. This gives the protein CASSDRLGIAGGGGTGELFF.

This chain connects TRBV6-5 to TRBJ2-7, with a weak D call TRBD1 (5 bases). The length of the CDR3 is 16 residues. The V end lost 0 bases, the J end lost 2 bases, and 14 bases lay between the germline ends. Germline V gene lookup returns CDR1 MNHEY and CDR2 SVGAGI. CDR3 amino acids: CASSYSSSRAAYEQYF. The CDR3 nucleotides read TGTGCCAGCAGTTACTCGAGTAGCAGGGCAGCCTACGAGCAGTACTTC.

For this clone: This specimen includes other DNA sequences encoding the same CDR3. V and J are TRBV5-1 and TRBJ2-1, with 7 positions matching TRBD2. CDR1 is SGHRS, CDR2 YFSETQ, per germline. The CDR3 consists of 14 residues. Germline trimming cut 1 base from V and 4 bases from J; bases unmatched to any gene: 2. The CDR3 is CASSLLADYNEQFF. Here the CDR3 DNA reads TGCGCCAGCAGCTTGCTAGCGGATTACAATGAGCAGTTCTTC.

This chain uses TRBV11-2 with TRBJ2-7; D possibly corresponds to TRBD2 (5 bases). Germline V gene sequence: CDR1 SGHAT, CDR2 FQNNGV. This CDR3 has 14 residues. Trimming removed 1 base at V and 6 bases at J, with 13 bases between. The CDR3: CASSLVRTGGEQYF. The CDR3 region has the DNA TGTGCCAGCAGCTTAGTGCGGACCGGAGGCGAGCAGTACTTC.

The chain recombines TRBV11-2 with TRBJ2-7; possible D gene TRBD2, 6 bases. There are 15 residues in the CDR3. Germline V gene lookup returns CDR1 SGHAT and CDR2 FQNNGV. Between the trimmed V and J ends, which lost 6 bases and 3 bases, there was a span of 18 bases. CDR3 residues: CASSTPGRGIYEQYF. The CDR3 DNA follows: TGTGCCAGCAGTACTCCGGGACGCGGGATCTACGAGCAGTACTTC.